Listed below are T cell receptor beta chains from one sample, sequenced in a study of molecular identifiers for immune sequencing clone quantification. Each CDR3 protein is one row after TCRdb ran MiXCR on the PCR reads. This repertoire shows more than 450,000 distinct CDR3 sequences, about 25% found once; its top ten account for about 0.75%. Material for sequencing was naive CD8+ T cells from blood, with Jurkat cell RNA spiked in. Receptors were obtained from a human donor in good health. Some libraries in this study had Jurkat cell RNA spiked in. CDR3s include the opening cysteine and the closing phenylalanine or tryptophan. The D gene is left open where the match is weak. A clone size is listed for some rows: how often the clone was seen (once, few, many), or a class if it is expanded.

CSVCPEGGVTGELFF	TGCAGCGTCTGTCCGGAGGGGGGTGTCACCGGGGAGCTGTTTTTT	15	many	TRBV29-1	TRBJ2-2	NA
CASSTTTGYEQYF	TGTGCCAGCAGCACAACGACAGGCTACGAGCAGTACTTC	13	few	TRBV13	TRBJ2-7	NA
CASSPLMVQTTLTEAFF	TGTGCCAGCAGTCCCCTGATGGTTCAAACGACCCTCACTGAAGCTTTCTTT	17	many	TRBV27	TRBJ1-1	NA
CASSGDRGHIEQYF	TGCGCCAGCAGCGGAGACAGGGGGCATATTGAGCAGTACTTC	14	many	TRBV5-1	TRBJ2-7	TRBD1
CSARPNSGRDTYEQYF	TGCAGTGCTAGACCCAATAGCGGGAGGGACACCTACGAGCAGTACTTC	16	few	TRBV20-1	TRBJ2-7	TRBD2
CASSIAITGELFF	TGTGCCAGTAGTATTGCGATCACCGGGGAGCTGTTTTTT	13	NA	TRBV19	TRBJ2-2	NA
CASSYGYGIQETQYF	TGTGCCAGCAGTTACGGATATGGGATTCAAGAGACCCAGTACTTC	15	NA	TRBV6-2/TRBV6-3	TRBJ2-5	NA
CASTPSAYLSNQPQHF	TGTGCCAGTACTCCTAGCGCCTACTTAAGCAATCAGCCCCAGCATTTT	16	NA	TRBV19	TRBJ1-5	NA
CASSLNTGELFF	TGTGCCAGCAGTTTGAACACCGGGGAGCTGTTTTTT	12	many	TRBV5-6	TRBJ2-2	NA
CASSQDRGAEAFF	TGCGCCAGCAGCCAAGATAGGGGAGCTGAAGCTTTCTTT	13	many	TRBV4-3	TRBJ1-1	NA
CASSSWVSYNEQFF	TGTGCCAGCAGTTCTTGGGTGTCCTACAATGAGCAGTTCTTC	14	NA	TRBV6-2/TRBV6-3	TRBJ2-1	NA
CASRGDWTGNTEAFF	TGTGCCAGCAGGGGGGATTGGACAGGAAACACTGAAGCTTTCTTT	15	many	TRBV12-3/TRBV12-4	TRBJ1-1	TRBD1